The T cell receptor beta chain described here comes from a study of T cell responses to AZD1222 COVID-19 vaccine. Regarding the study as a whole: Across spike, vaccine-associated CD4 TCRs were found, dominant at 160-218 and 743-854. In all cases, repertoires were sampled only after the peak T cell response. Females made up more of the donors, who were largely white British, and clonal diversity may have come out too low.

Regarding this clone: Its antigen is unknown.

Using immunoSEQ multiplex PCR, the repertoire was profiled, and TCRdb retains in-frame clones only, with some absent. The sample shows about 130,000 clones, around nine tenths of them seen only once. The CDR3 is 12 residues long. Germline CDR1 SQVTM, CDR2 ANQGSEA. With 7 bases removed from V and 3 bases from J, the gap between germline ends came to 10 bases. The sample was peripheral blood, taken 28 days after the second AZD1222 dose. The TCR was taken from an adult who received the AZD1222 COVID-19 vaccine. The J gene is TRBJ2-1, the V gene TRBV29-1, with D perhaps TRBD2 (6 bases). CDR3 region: CSAEGGYNEQFF. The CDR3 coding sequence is TGCAGCGCGGAGGGCGGCTACAATGAGCAGTTCTTC.